One sample yielded the 7 T cell receptor beta chains listed below, sequenced in a study of control samples from healthy donors and cancer patients. Here immunoSEQ multiplex PCR was the method, and the copy in TCRdb shows in-frame clones only, minus some. This sample has about 110,000 clones, with roughly 90% found just once. The sequenced sample consisted of PBMCs. The origin of the receptors is a woman in her sixties with lung cancer.

The V call is TRBV4-1, the J call TRBJ2-7; 7 bases agree with TRBD1. Germline V CDR1 and CDR2: MGHRA, YSYEKL. The CDR3 sequence is 15 residues long. V dropped 1 base and J dropped 0; count of bases not matched to a gene: 3. In nucleotides, the CDR3 is TGCGCCAGCAGCCAAGGAGGGACAGCCTCCTACGAGCAGTACTTC. This encodes CASSQGGTASYEQYF.

The chain couples TRBV7-9 to TRBJ1-2; TRBD1 is a possible D gene (6 bases). The V and J ends lost 5 bases and 8 bases respectively, with 21 bases between them. The germline CDR1 and CDR2 sequences are SEHNR and FQNEAQ (reference sequence). The length of the CDR3 is 15 residues. CDR3 sequence reads: CASSPGQRGVGGYTF. CDR3 nucleotide sequence: TGTGCCAGCAGCCCGGGACAACGGGGGGTAGGCGGCTACACCTTC.

The V call is TRBV5-1, the J call TRBJ1-2, with 8 bases aligning to TRBD1. This CDR3 has 15 residues. V gave up 3 bases and J gave up 6 bases; unmatched junction bases: 10. The germline CDR1 and CDR2 sequences are SGHRS and YFSETQ. The CDR3 sequence: CASSSLLPGGDGYTF. The CDR3 bases are TGCGCCAGCAGCTCCCTCCTCCCAGGGGGCGATGGCTACACCTTC.

The rearrangement joins TRBV5-1 to TRBJ1-2; D perhaps matches TRBD1 (5 bases). The CDR3 extends over 16 amino acids. Germline CDR1 SGHRS, CDR2 YFSETQ. V was clipped by 3 bases and J by 1 base, with 16 bases between them. In nucleotides, the CDR3 is TGCGCCAGCAGCTGGGGGGACGGACGTTATAACTATGGCTACACCTTC. Translated: CASSWGDGRYNYGYTF.

CDR3 bases: TGCAGCGCGGATAGCGGGGTAACTAGTGATACGCAGTATTTT. This translates into CSADSGVTSDTQYF. This chain joins TRBV29-1 and TRBJ2-3; 8 nucleotides match TRBD2. Germline values: CDR1 SQVTM, CDR2 ANQGSEA. V was clipped by 7 bases and J by 6 bases; unmatched bases: 12. This CDR3 is built from 14 residues.

This clone was picked up a small number of times. V gene TRBV5-4 combines with J gene TRBJ1-2; no definite D call. Germline V CDR1 and CDR2: SGHNT, YYREEE (reference sequence). The CDR3 totals 14 residues. Trimming took off 0 bases at V and 1 base at J, with 7 bases between the two ends. The CDR3 here is CASSLVGSNYGYTF. CDR3 in DNA: TGTGCCAGCAGCTTGGTAGGCAGTAACTATGGCTACACCTTC. The whole variable domain, filled in from reference TRBV5-4 and TRBJ1-2, reads ETGVTQSPTHLIKTRGQQVTLRCSSQSGHNTVSWYQQALGQGPQFIFQYYREEENGRGNFPPRFSGLQFPNYSSELNVNALELDDSALYLCASSLVGSNYGYTFGSGTRLTVV.

V and J are TRBV6-1 and TRBJ2-1; a possible D gene is TRBD1 (5 bases). The CDR3 is made up of 15 amino acids. Germline values: CDR1 MNHNS, CDR2 SASEGT. Trimming took off 3 bases at V and 4 bases at J, with 13 bases between the two ends. CDR3 coding DNA: TGTGCCAGCAGTGATGGTTTGGGGCTGTACAATGAGCAGTTCTTC. Protein sequence: CASSDGLGLYNEQFF.